Listed below are T cell receptor beta chains from one sample, sequenced in a study of cytomegalovirus exposure and HLA in healthy donors. Produced via immunoSEQ multiplex PCR; TCRdb's table is partial and in-frame only. Its clone listing holds tens of thousands of clones. Sequences were obtained from PBMCs. The source is an older woman in good health and CMV-seronegative. Each CDR3 is given with its conserved first and last residue. Fields, in order: D gene, CDR3 length, J gene, V gene, CDR3 DNA, CDR3 protein. The D gene is left open where the match is weak.

D gene: TRBD1; CDR3 length: 13; J gene: TRBJ2-7; V gene: TRBV29-1; CDR3 DNA: TGCAGCGTTGCCCCGGGACAGGCCTACGAGCAGTACTTC; CDR3 protein: CSVAPGQAYEQYF
D gene: TRBD1; CDR3 length: 15; J gene: TRBJ2-7; V gene: TRBV7-6; CDR3 DNA: TGTGCCAGCAGCGCCCCCGGGACAGGGGCCTACGAGCAGTACTTC; CDR3 protein: CASSAPGTGAYEQYF
D gene: TRBD1; CDR3 length: 13; J gene: TRBJ2-7; V gene: TRBV10-3; CDR3 DNA: TGTGCCATCAGCTTGGACAGGGGCTACGAGCAGTACTTC; CDR3 protein: CAISLDRGYEQYF
D gene: NA; CDR3 length: 15; J gene: TRBJ2-7; V gene: TRBV14; CDR3 DNA: TGTGCCAGCAGCCAATCAGGGGAGACACACCGCGAGCAGTACTTC; CDR3 protein: CASSQSGETHREQYF
D gene: TRBD1; CDR3 length: 15; J gene: TRBJ1-1; V gene: TRBV6-5; CDR3 DNA: TGTGCCAGCAGCTGGGGGACAGGCGCTAACACTGAAGCTTTCTTT; CDR3 protein: CASSWGTGANTEAFF
D gene: TRBD1; CDR3 length: 12; J gene: TRBJ1-2; V gene: TRBV2; CDR3 DNA: TGTGCCAGCAGTGCAGGGGGCGGAGGCTACACCTTC; CDR3 protein: CASSAGGGGYTF
D gene: NA; CDR3 length: 14; J gene: TRBJ2-7; V gene: TRBV27; CDR3 DNA: TGTGCCAGCAGTTGGGGGGGGCTGAACAACGAGCAGTACTTC; CDR3 protein: CASSWGGLNNEQYF
D gene: NA; CDR3 length: 12; J gene: TRBJ2-2; V gene: TRBV9; CDR3 DNA: TGTGCCAGCAGCTTAAGAGCCGGGGAGCTGTTTTTT; CDR3 protein: CASSLRAGELFF
D gene: TRBD1; CDR3 length: 16; J gene: TRBJ2-5; V gene: TRBV15; CDR3 DNA: TGTGCCACCAGCAGAGATTGGGACAGAGGACAAGAGACCCAGTACTTC; CDR3 protein: CATSRDWDRGQETQYF
D gene: TRBD2; CDR3 length: 18; J gene: TRBJ2-2; V gene: TRBV4-2; CDR3 DNA: TGTGCCAGCAGCCAAGAATTGGGCGGGAGGGCCGGGAACGGGGAGCTGTTTTTT; CDR3 protein: CASSQELGGRAGNGELFF
D gene: NA; CDR3 length: 14; J gene: TRBJ1-1; V gene: TRBV10-3; CDR3 DNA: TGTGCCATCAGTGAGTTTATGGAGGGGACTGAAGCTTTCTTT; CDR3 protein: CAISEFMEGTEAFF
D gene: TRBD1; CDR3 length: 15; J gene: TRBJ2-5; V gene: TRBV6-1; CDR3 DNA: TGTGCCACGAAGACAGGGTCTTTGTCCCGGGTGACCCAGTACTTC; CDR3 protein: CATKTGSLSRVTQYF
D gene: NA; CDR3 length: 15; J gene: TRBJ1-5; V gene: TRBV19; CDR3 DNA: TGTGCCAGTAGTATGATTGCAGGGGAAAATCAGCCCCAGCATTTT; CDR3 protein: CASSMIAGENQPQHF
D gene: NA; CDR3 length: 13; J gene: TRBJ2-1; V gene: TRBV27; CDR3 DNA: TGTGCCAGCAGTTTTCTTGGGGGGAGTGAGCAGTTCTTC; CDR3 protein: CASSFLGGSEQFF